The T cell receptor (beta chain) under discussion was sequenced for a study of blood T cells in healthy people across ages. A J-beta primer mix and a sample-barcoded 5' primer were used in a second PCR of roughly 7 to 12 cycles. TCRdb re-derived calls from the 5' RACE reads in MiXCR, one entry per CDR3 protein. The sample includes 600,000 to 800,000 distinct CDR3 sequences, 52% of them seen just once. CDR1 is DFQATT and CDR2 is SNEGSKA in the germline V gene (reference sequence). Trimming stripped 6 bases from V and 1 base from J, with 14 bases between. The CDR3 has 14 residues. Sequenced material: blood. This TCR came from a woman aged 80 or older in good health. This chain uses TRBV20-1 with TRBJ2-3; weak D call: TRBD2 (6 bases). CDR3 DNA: TGCAGTGCCCCCGACGCTAGCGGCACAGATACGCAGTATTTT. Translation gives CSAPDASGTDTQYF.